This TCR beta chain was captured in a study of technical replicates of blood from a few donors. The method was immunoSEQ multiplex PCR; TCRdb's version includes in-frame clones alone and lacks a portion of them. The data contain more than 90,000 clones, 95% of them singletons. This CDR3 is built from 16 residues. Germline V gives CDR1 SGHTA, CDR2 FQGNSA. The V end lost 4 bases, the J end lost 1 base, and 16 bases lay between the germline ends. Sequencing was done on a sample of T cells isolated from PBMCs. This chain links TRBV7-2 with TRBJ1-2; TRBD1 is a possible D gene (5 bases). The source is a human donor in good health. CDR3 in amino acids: CASSWGGVSYNYGYTF. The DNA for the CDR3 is TGTGCCAGCAGCTGGGGGGGGGTCTCCTATAACTATGGCTACACCTTC.